What follows are 10 T cell receptor beta chains derived from one specimen sequenced in a study of shared clonotypes between healthy human individuals. Naive CD8 cells lacked CD45RO and underwent positive selection for CCR7, leaving out terminally differentiated effector memory CD45RA+ cells. Using immunoSEQ multiplex PCR, the repertoire was profiled, and TCRdb retains in-frame clones only, with some absent. This table holds about 2.1 million clones, more than 85% found once. Sequenced material: naive CD8+ T cells from PBMCs. These receptors came from a man aged 18 to 29 in good health. Some clones in this sample may be carry-over from other donors' samples.

This chain joins TRBV2 and TRBJ1-4, with D uncertain. Germline CDR1 reads SNHLY; CDR2 reads FYNNEI. The CDR3 extends over 14 amino acids. The germline V and J ends were trimmed by 9 bases and 7 bases, with 18 bases remaining between them. CDR3 sequence (DNA): TGTGCCAGGGGCCCCGGAGGCAGTGGTGAAAAACTGTTTTTT. It yields the protein CARGPGGSGEKLFF.

The rearrangement joins TRBV30 to TRBJ1-5, with a possible D match to TRBD1 (5 bases). The germline V gene has CDR1 GTSNPN and CDR2 SVGIG (reference sequence). The ends were cut back, 2 bases at V and 5 bases at J, with 10 bases in the middle. This CDR3 comprises 13 residues. The CDR3 DNA sequence: TGTGCCTGGAGTCCCGACAGATATCAGCCCCAGCATTTT. Translation: CAWSPDRYQPQHF.

This sequence joins TRBV27 and TRBJ2-3, with 11 bases identical to TRBD1. The CDR3 is 17 amino acids. V dropped 3 bases and J dropped 3; count of bases not matched to a gene: 8. Per the germline V gene, CDR1 is MNHEY and CDR2 is SMNVEV (reference sequence). In DNA form, the CDR3 reads TGTGCCAGCAGTTTCCTGAGGACAGGGGGCGGAACAGATACGCAGTATTTT. Protein product: CASSFLRTGGGTDTQYF.

The J gene is TRBJ1-3, the V gene TRBV5-1, with TRBD1 identical over 7 bases. This CDR3 has 21 residues. V was pared by 4 bases and J by 0 bases, with 22 bases of the junction left unmatched. The germline gives CDR1 SGHRS, CDR2 YFSETQ. CDR3 bases: TGCGCCAGCAGCACAGAATACAGGACAGGAGAATTCCCAAGCTCTGGAAACACCATATATTTT. As protein: CASSTEYRTGEFPSSGNTIYF.

The CDR3 DNA sequence: TGTGCCAGCAGTGAAAGTCGCTCCTACGAGCAGTACTTC. Protein product: CASSESRSYEQYF. The chain combines TRBV2 with TRBJ2-7; no reliable D call. Germline CDR1 SNHLY, CDR2 FYNNEI. The CDR3 covers 13 residues. Trimming cost V 2 bases and J 0 bases, with 5 bases left between them.

This chain uses TRBV5-6 with TRBJ2-2; D remains unclear. Germline V gene lookup returns CDR1 SGHDT and CDR2 YYEEEE. Trimming left V 4 bases short and J 6 bases short, with 7 bases between. CDR3 length: 12 amino acids. The CDR3, as DNA: TGTGCCAGCAGCCCCTCGGCCGGGGAGCTGTTTTTT. Its translation: CASSPSAGELFF.

The CDR3 nucleotides are TGTGCCAGCAGCTTAGACGGGACAGGGTATTCAGATACGCAGTATTTT. Protein: CASSLDGTGYSDTQYF. This chain joins TRBV7-9 and TRBJ2-3, with 9 bases aligning to TRBD1. Germline CDR1 SEHNR, CDR2 FQNEAQ (reference sequence). The CDR3 is 16 residues long. After removal of 1 base from V and 4 bases from J, the junction contained 6 bases not matched to a gene.

A note on this clone: Additional DNA sequences in this sample encode the identical CDR3. This chain connects TRBV11-2 to TRBJ2-7; a weak D match, TRBD2 (6 bases). Germline loops: CDR1 SGHAT, CDR2 FQNNGV. V was clipped by 3 bases and J by 1 base, with 10 bases between them. CDR3 size: 14 residues. The CDR3 coding sequence is TGTGCCAGCAGCTTTGGGGACTCTTCCTACGAGCAGTACTTC. Translated: CASSFGDSSYEQYF.

This chain's CDR3 is CASRTSGTLTEQYF. CDR3 sequence (DNA): TGTGCCAGCAGGACTAGCGGGACCTTAACCGAGCAGTACTTC. The chain combines TRBV28 with TRBJ2-7, with 11 bases lining up with TRBD2. This CDR3 is 14 amino acids long. Germline V CDR1 and CDR2: MDHEN, SYDVKM. The ends lost 6 bases at V and 6 bases at J; junction bases unmatched: 7.

The chain combines TRBV7-9 with TRBJ2-7; 10 bases fit TRBD1. This CDR3 region has 16 residues. J was trimmed by 5 bases and V by 5 bases; bases with no gene match: 12. Germline CDR1 and CDR2: SEHNR and FQNEAQ (reference sequence). This CDR3 is CASSNRERQGADEQYF. DNA for the CDR3: TGTGCCAGCAGCAACCGGGAAAGACAGGGGGCCGACGAGCAGTACTTC.